This is a list of T cell receptor beta chains from one sample in a study of shared clonotypes between healthy human individuals. TCRdb's table, derived via immunoSEQ multiplex PCR, lists solely in-frame clones and lacks some. The sample includes fewer than 400,000 clones, about 74% of them seen just once. The sequenced sample was memory CD4+ T cells sorted from blood. Receptors were obtained from a man aged 30-40 years in good health. Each CDR3 is given with its conserved first and last residue. D genes are given only for firm matches. The size entry is marked missing in some rows and otherwise reads once, few, many or a size class.

v_call: TRBV6-4
j_call: TRBJ2-3
d_call: TRBD2
clone_size: -
cdr3_aa: CASSEGAGGPDTQYF
cdr3_nt: TGTGCCAGCAGTGAAGGGGCGGGAGGGCCAGATACGCAGTATTTT

v_call: TRBV6-1
j_call: TRBJ1-1
d_call: -
clone_size: many
cdr3_aa: CAGAQRGNTEAFF
cdr3_nt: TGTGCCGGGGCCCAACGGGGTAACACTGAAGCTTTCTTT

v_call: TRBV6-5
j_call: TRBJ2-7
d_call: TRBD2
clone_size: -
cdr3_aa: CASRKREDYEQYF
cdr3_nt: TGTGCCAGCAGAAAGCGGGAGGACTACGAGCAGTACTTC

v_call: TRBV7-9
j_call: TRBJ2-2
d_call: -
clone_size: -
cdr3_aa: CASSSDSNTGELFF
cdr3_nt: TGTGCCAGCAGCTCAGACAGTAACACCGGGGAGCTGTTTTTT

v_call: TRBV7-9
j_call: TRBJ2-1
d_call: -
clone_size: -
cdr3_aa: CASSSSITEFF
cdr3_nt: TGTGCCAGCAGCAGTTCCATAACGGAGTTCTTC

v_call: TRBV30
j_call: TRBJ1-1
d_call: -
clone_size: -
cdr3_aa: CAWSILSRGAEAFF
cdr3_nt: TGTGCCTGGAGTATACTCAGCCGGGGGGCTGAAGCTTTCTTT

v_call: TRBV11-2
j_call: TRBJ2-7
d_call: TRBD2
clone_size: many
cdr3_aa: CASSSPGLAVYEQYF
cdr3_nt: TGTGCCAGCAGCTCCCCGGGACTAGCGGTCTACGAGCAGTACTTC

v_call: TRBV28
j_call: TRBJ2-1
d_call: -
clone_size: -
cdr3_aa: CASQTRRGSSYNEQFF
cdr3_nt: TGTGCCAGCCAAACACGTAGGGGGAGCTCCTACAATGAGCAGTTCTTC

v_call: TRBV2
j_call: TRBJ2-3
d_call: TRBD2
clone_size: -
cdr3_aa: CASSQGLAGTNTQYF
cdr3_nt: TGTGCCAGCAGTCAAGGACTAGCGGGTACGAATACGCAGTATTTT

v_call: TRBV6-1
j_call: TRBJ2-7
d_call: TRBD1
clone_size: -
cdr3_aa: CASRGQGFAYEQYF
cdr3_nt: TGTGCCAGCAGAGGACAGGGGTTTGCCTACGAGCAGTACTTC

v_call: TRBV5-1
j_call: TRBJ2-1
d_call: -
clone_size: -
cdr3_aa: CASSLRGGGTYNEQFF
cdr3_nt: TGCGCCAGCAGCTTGAGGGGAGGTGGGACTTACAATGAGCAGTTCTTC

v_call: TRBV11-2
j_call: TRBJ1-4
d_call: -
clone_size: -
cdr3_aa: CASSLLVTATNEKLFF
cdr3_nt: TGTGCCAGCAGCTTGTTAGTTACCGCAACTAATGAAAAACTGTTTTTT

v_call: TRBV14
j_call: TRBJ2-2
d_call: -
clone_size: -
cdr3_aa: CASSQVGGTGELFF
cdr3_nt: TGTGCCAGCAGCCAAGTGGGGGGTACCGGGGAGCTGTTTTTT

v_call: TRBV5-6
j_call: TRBJ1-5
d_call: -
clone_size: -
cdr3_aa: CASSLFDPNAGSNQPQHF
cdr3_nt: TGTGCCAGCAGCTTGTTCGATCCCAATGCAGGTAGCAATCAGCCCCAGCATTTT

v_call: TRBV9
j_call: TRBJ2-3
d_call: -
clone_size: -
cdr3_aa: CASSVEAGLTDTQYF
cdr3_nt: TGTGCCAGCAGCGTAGAGGCGGGACTCACAGATACGCAGTATTTT

v_call: TRBV18
j_call: TRBJ1-5
d_call: -
clone_size: -
cdr3_aa: CASSPSRTALNQPQHF
cdr3_nt: TGTGCCAGCTCACCCTCCCGGACAGCTCTCAATCAGCCCCAGCATTTT

v_call: TRBV2
j_call: TRBJ2-3
d_call: -
clone_size: few
cdr3_aa: CASRPEDGSTDTQYF
cdr3_nt: TGTGCCAGCAGACCAGAGGACGGGAGCACAGATACGCAGTATTTT

v_call: TRBV5-4
j_call: TRBJ2-1
d_call: TRBD2
clone_size: -
cdr3_aa: CASSLELAGAGGEQFF
cdr3_nt: TGTGCCAGCAGCTTGGAGCTAGCGGGAGCGGGGGGTGAGCAGTTCTTC

v_call: TRBV9
j_call: TRBJ2-7
d_call: -
clone_size: -
cdr3_aa: CASSVASRGEQYF
cdr3_nt: TGTGCCAGCAGCGTAGCTAGCAGGGGCGAGCAGTACTTC

v_call: TRBV2
j_call: TRBJ1-4
d_call: -
clone_size: many
cdr3_aa: CASSERAGREKLFF
cdr3_nt: TGTGCCAGCAGTGAACGCGCGGGTCGCGAAAAACTGTTTTTT

v_call: TRBV7-2
j_call: TRBJ1-1
d_call: -
clone_size: -
cdr3_aa: CASSRRGRAEAFF
cdr3_nt: TGTGCCAGCAGCCGACGGGGGCGGGCTGAAGCTTTCTTT

v_call: TRBV4-1
j_call: TRBJ1-1
d_call: -
clone_size: -
cdr3_aa: CASSPRSDTEAFF
cdr3_nt: TGCGCCAGCAGCCCGCGGTCGGACACTGAAGCTTTCTTT

v_call: TRBV7-2
j_call: TRBJ2-7
d_call: TRBD2
clone_size: -
cdr3_aa: CASSSMGLAGGREQYF
cdr3_nt: TGTGCCAGCAGCTCTATGGGACTAGCGGGAGGGCGGGAGCAGTACTTC

v_call: TRBV5-6
j_call: TRBJ1-2
d_call: TRBD1
clone_size: -
cdr3_aa: CASSSTRQGADLYGYTF
cdr3_nt: TGTGCCAGCAGCTCCACGCGACAGGGGGCGGATCTCTATGGCTACACCTTC

v_call: TRBV7-9
j_call: TRBJ2-2
d_call: -
clone_size: -
cdr3_aa: CASSYSRGPTGELFF
cdr3_nt: TGTGCCAGCAGTTACTCCAGGGGTCCCACCGGGGAGCTGTTTTTT

v_call: TRBV5-6
j_call: TRBJ1-2
d_call: TRBD1
clone_size: once
cdr3_aa: CASSAPTGVYGYTF
cdr3_nt: TGTGCCAGCAGCGCACCGACAGGGGTCTATGGCTACACCTTC

v_call: TRBV7-9
j_call: TRBJ1-4
d_call: TRBD1
clone_size: many
cdr3_aa: CASSHLPGQGDEKLFF
cdr3_nt: TGTGCCAGCAGCCACCTACCTGGACAGGGTGATGAAAAACTGTTTTTT

v_call: TRBV10-3
j_call: TRBJ2-3
d_call: TRBD2
clone_size: -
cdr3_aa: CAISASPLAGGQAINTDTQYF
cdr3_nt: TGTGCCATCAGCGCCTCGCCACTAGCGGGAGGCCAAGCTATAAACACAGATACGCAGTATTTT

v_call: TRBV18
j_call: TRBJ1-2
d_call: TRBD1
clone_size: -
cdr3_aa: CASSPPTGEGYGYTF
cdr3_nt: TGTGCCAGCTCACCACCGACAGGGGAAGGATATGGCTACACCTTC

v_call: TRBV27
j_call: TRBJ2-7
d_call: TRBD1
clone_size: -
cdr3_aa: CASSLAGGGPQGEQYF
cdr3_nt: TGTGCCAGCAGTTTAGCAGGGGGCGGCCCCCAGGGCGAGCAGTACTTC

v_call: TRBV20-1
j_call: TRBJ1-5
d_call: -
clone_size: -
cdr3_aa: CSARAGPPQHF
cdr3_nt: TGCAGTGCTAGGGCAGGGCCGCCCCAGCATTTT

v_call: TRBV11-2
j_call: TRBJ1-5
d_call: -
clone_size: -
cdr3_aa: CASSSPGLGNQPQHF
cdr3_nt: TGTGCCAGCAGCTCACCGGGGTTAGGCAATCAGCCCCAGCATTTT

v_call: TRBV7-2
j_call: TRBJ1-2
d_call: -
clone_size: -
cdr3_aa: CASSLDGVGYTF
cdr3_nt: TGTGCCAGCAGCTTAGACGGGGTCGGCTACACCTTC

v_call: TRBV10-1
j_call: TRBJ2-3
d_call: -
clone_size: -
cdr3_aa: CASSIADGTSTDTQYF
cdr3_nt: TGCGCCAGCTCAATCGCGGACGGAACTAGCACAGATACGCAGTATTTT

v_call: TRBV28
j_call: TRBJ2-5
d_call: TRBD2
clone_size: -
cdr3_aa: CASSGGLAAETQYF
cdr3_nt: TGTGCCAGCAGTGGAGGACTAGCAGCCGAGACCCAGTACTTC

v_call: TRBV27
j_call: TRBJ2-7
d_call: TRBD2
clone_size: -
cdr3_aa: CASSFGTSPYEQYF
cdr3_nt: TGTGCCAGCAGTTTTGGGACTAGCCCCTACGAGCAGTACTTC

v_call: TRBV5-1
j_call: TRBJ2-5
d_call: -
clone_size: once
cdr3_aa: CASSLEDPARTQYF
cdr3_nt: TGCGCCAGCAGCTTGGAGGACCCCGCCAGGACCCAGTACTTC

v_call: TRBV2
j_call: TRBJ2-5
d_call: -
clone_size: few
cdr3_aa: CASSYEYQETQYF
cdr3_nt: TGTGCCAGCAGTTATGAGTACCAAGAGACCCAGTACTTC

v_call: TRBV7-8
j_call: TRBJ1-5
d_call: TRBD1
clone_size: -
cdr3_aa: CASSLGPGQTSNQPQHF
cdr3_nt: TGTGCCAGCAGCTTAGGGCCGGGACAGACGAGCAATCAGCCCCAGCATTTT

v_call: TRBV18
j_call: TRBJ1-1
d_call: -
clone_size: -
cdr3_aa: CASIDGYTEAFF
cdr3_nt: TGTGCCAGTATCGACGGATACACTGAAGCTTTCTTT

v_call: TRBV30
j_call: TRBJ2-5
d_call: -
clone_size: few
cdr3_aa: CASHPGGETQYF
cdr3_nt: TGTGCCTCCCACCCGGGGGGCGAGACCCAGTACTTC

v_call: TRBV7-2
j_call: TRBJ2-3
d_call: TRBD2
clone_size: few
cdr3_aa: CASSLGLAPAPYTQYF
cdr3_nt: TGTGCCAGCAGCTTAGGACTAGCCCCCGCCCCGTATACGCAGTATTTT

v_call: TRBV18
j_call: TRBJ2-7
d_call: TRBD1
clone_size: -
cdr3_aa: CASSQTFSTGLNYQQYF
cdr3_nt: TGTGCCAGCTCCCAAACCTTCTCGACAGGGCTGAACTACCAGCAGTACTTC

v_call: TRBV18
j_call: TRBJ2-5
d_call: -
clone_size: -
cdr3_aa: CASSPSVQETQYF
cdr3_nt: TGTGCCAGCTCACCATCGGTACAAGAGACCCAGTACTTC

v_call: TRBV18
j_call: TRBJ2-7
d_call: TRBD1
clone_size: -
cdr3_aa: CASSPPTGEGSSYEQYF
cdr3_nt: TGTGCCAGCTCACCACCGACAGGGGAAGGGAGCTCCTACGAGCAGTACTTC

v_call: TRBV6-5
j_call: TRBJ1-1
d_call: TRBD1
clone_size: -
cdr3_aa: CASSYDRAKTEAFF
cdr3_nt: TGTGCCAGCAGTTACGACAGGGCGAAGACTGAAGCTTTCTTT

v_call: TRBV5-1
j_call: TRBJ2-7
d_call: -
clone_size: many
cdr3_aa: CASSLAEQNYEQYF
cdr3_nt: TGCGCCAGCAGCTTGGCCGAACAGAACTACGAGCAGTACTTC

v_call: TRBV7-2
j_call: TRBJ2-1
d_call: -
clone_size: -
cdr3_aa: CASSLAFAAGDNEQFF
cdr3_nt: TGTGCCAGCAGCTTAGCGTTCGCGGCTGGAGACAATGAGCAGTTCTTC

v_call: TRBV7-2
j_call: TRBJ2-2
d_call: TRBD1
clone_size: -
cdr3_aa: CASSPRTGDAGELFF
cdr3_nt: TGTGCCAGCAGCCCACGGACAGGGGATGCCGGGGAGCTGTTTTTT

v_call: TRBV5-6
j_call: TRBJ1-3
d_call: -
clone_size: -
cdr3_aa: CASSLARGFSGNTIYF
cdr3_nt: TGTGCCAGCAGCTTGGCTCGGGGGTTCTCTGGAAACACCATATATTTT

v_call: TRBV6-5
j_call: TRBJ1-2
d_call: TRBD1
clone_size: -
cdr3_aa: CASGQTGFDYGYTF
cdr3_nt: TGTGCCAGCGGTCAGACAGGGTTTGACTATGGCTACACCTTC

v_call: TRBV5-1
j_call: TRBJ2-1
d_call: TRBD2
clone_size: few
cdr3_aa: CASSQRTSGRGDEQFF
cdr3_nt: TGCGCCAGCAGCCAACGGACTAGCGGGAGGGGGGATGAGCAGTTCTTC

v_call: TRBV4-1
j_call: TRBJ2-5
d_call: TRBD1
clone_size: -
cdr3_aa: CASSQPRQGQETQYF
cdr3_nt: TGCGCCAGCAGCCAACCTCGACAGGGTCAAGAGACCCAGTACTTC

v_call: TRBV5-1
j_call: TRBJ2-7
d_call: -
clone_size: -
cdr3_aa: CASSSGTYSYEQYF
cdr3_nt: TGCGCCAGCAGCTCCGGGACATACTCCTACGAGCAGTACTTC

v_call: TRBV2
j_call: TRBJ2-3
d_call: -
clone_size: -
cdr3_aa: CATRQAGRTSTDTQYF
cdr3_nt: TGTGCCACTAGACAGGCCGGACGGACGAGCACAGATACGCAGTATTTT

v_call: TRBV7-2
j_call: TRBJ2-2
d_call: -
clone_size: -
cdr3_aa: CASSASGALGNLNTGELFF
cdr3_nt: TGTGCCAGCAGCGCGTCGGGGGCCCTTGGAAATCTGAACACCGGGGAGCTGTTTTTT

v_call: TRBV9
j_call: TRBJ1-1
d_call: -
clone_size: -
cdr3_aa: CASSAIQGTSEAFF
cdr3_nt: TGTGCCAGCAGCGCGATACAGGGAACGTCTGAAGCTTTCTTT

v_call: TRBV29-1
j_call: TRBJ1-5
d_call: -
clone_size: -
cdr3_aa: CSVGGLGDQPQHF
cdr3_nt: TGCAGCGTTGGTGGTCTGGGCGATCAGCCCCAGCATTTT